This TCR beta chain was captured by sequencing in a study of yellow fever vaccine responses in identical twins. Regarding the study as a whole: Twins' vaccine T cell responses reportedly seemed partly convergent and partly personalized.

Comments on this clonotype: What it recognizes is unknown.

The CDR3 is 16 residues long. From germline, CDR1 is SGHVT and CDR2 SQSDAQ. V lost 2 bases and J 1 base, leaving 15 bases between the germline ends. TCRdb reanalysed the RT-PCR reads using MiXCR and keeps one entry per CDR3 protein. This table holds about 14,000 distinct CDR3 sequences, less than 85% found once. The clonotype originates from a woman in her late teens or twenties who received the yellow fever vaccine. Material: T cells from blood (PBMCs), unsorted or a sorted subset (not recorded which), obtained before or after yellow fever vaccination (not recorded which). The chain links TRBV7-4 to TRBJ2-7; no definite D call. The CDR3 reads CASSLYISRESYEQYF. CDR3 in DNA: TGTGCCAGCAGCTTATATATCTCTAGGGAATCCTACGAGCAGTACTTC.